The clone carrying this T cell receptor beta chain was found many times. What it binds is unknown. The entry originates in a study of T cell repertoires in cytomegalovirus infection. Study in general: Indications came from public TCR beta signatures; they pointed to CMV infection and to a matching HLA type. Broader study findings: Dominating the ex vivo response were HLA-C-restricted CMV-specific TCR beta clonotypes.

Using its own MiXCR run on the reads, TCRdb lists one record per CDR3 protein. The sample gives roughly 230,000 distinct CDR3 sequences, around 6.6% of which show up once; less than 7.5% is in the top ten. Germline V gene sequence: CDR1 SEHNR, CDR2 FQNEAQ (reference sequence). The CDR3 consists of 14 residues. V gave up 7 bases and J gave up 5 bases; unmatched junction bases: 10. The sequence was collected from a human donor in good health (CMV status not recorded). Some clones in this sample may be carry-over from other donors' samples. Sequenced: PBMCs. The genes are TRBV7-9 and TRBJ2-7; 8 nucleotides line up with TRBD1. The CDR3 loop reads CASTLVGQGHEQYF. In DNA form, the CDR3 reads TGTGCCAGCACCCTAGTAGGACAGGGACACGAGCAGTACTTC.